This TCR beta chain was documented in a study of blood T cell repertoires in COVID-19. The CDR3 length is 15 residues. Measured with immunoSEQ multiplex PCR; TCRdb has only the in-frame clones, and not every one. Seen here are some 290,000 clones, approximately 90% observed once, and the top ten hold about 4%. The gene calls are TRBV12-2 and TRBJ2-7; the D segment call TRBD2 is taken from the table without a DNA check. TRBV12-2 corresponds to a pseudogene. The TCR originated in a woman under 40 who had been exposed to COVID-19. The sample taken for sequencing was PBMCs or T cells enriched from blood (not recorded which). The CDR3 DNA is TGTGCAAGTCGCCCCATAGCGGGGGCCGCCTACGAGCAGTACTTC. This sequence encodes CASRPIAGAAYEQYF.